This TCR beta chain was captured by sequencing in a study of blood T cell repertoires in COVID-19. Study at large: Donors in the United States, Italy and Spain gave samples during acute or convalescent COVID-19.

Profiling relied on immunoSEQ multiplex PCR, and the TCRdb table lists in-frame clones only, not all of them. The sample contains some 250,000 clones, about 90% of which appear only once. CDR1 SGHNT and CDR2 YYREEE come from the germline V gene (reference sequence). The length of the CDR3 is 15 residues. The V gene end was trimmed by 6 bases and the J gene end by 1 base; junction bases not matched to a gene: 9. Cohort placement rested on clinical history that participants reported themselves. The sequenced sample was PBMCs or T cells enriched from blood (not recorded which). The chain has TRBV5-4 and TRBJ1-2; 7 positions match TRBD1. This clonotype originated in a human donor in a cohort exposed to, infected with or recovered from COVID-19 (not recorded which). The donor label of this sample is uncertain. CDR3 sequence: CASIGRQGDNYGYTF. CDR3 bases: TGTGCCAGCATAGGGCGACAGGGTGATAACTATGGCTACACCTTC.